A single sample is the source of the 7 T cell receptor beta chains below, sequenced in a study of PD-L1 blockade in urothelial cancer. Time point of the sample: pretreatment peripheral blood. The data were produced by immunoSEQ multiplex PCR, yet TCRdb's version contains in-frame clones alone and is incomplete. The sample contains 70,000 to 75,000 clones, 90% of which appear only once. Sequenced material: PBMCs, taken around atezolizumab (anti-PD-L1) treatment. The source is a man between 70 and 80 years old with urothelial cancer.

This rearrangement joins TRBV2 to TRBJ2-5; D might be TRBD2 (5 bases). CDR3 length equals 14 residues. Germline CDR1 reads SNHLY; CDR2 reads FYNNEI. Trimming pared 4 bases from V and 4 bases from J, leaving 13 bases between. The CDR3, as DNA: TGTGCCAGCAGTGTTACAGATCGGGGAGAGACCCAGTACTTC. Its translation: CASSVTDRGETQYF.

V and J are TRBV5-1 and TRBJ2-3, with D perhaps TRBD2 (8 bases). The germline gives CDR1 SGHRS, CDR2 YFSETQ. CDR3 length: 19 amino acids. The V end lost 5 bases, the J end lost 2 bases, and 27 bases lay between the germline ends. CDR3 bases: TGCGCCAGCAGGAATCTCCAAGGGGGCCTAGCGGGCTTCACAGATACGCAGTATTTT. Protein product: CASRNLQGGLAGFTDTQYF.

The chain couples TRBV6-1 to TRBJ1-2; D may be TRBD1 (5 bases). Germline CDR1 MNHNS, CDR2 SASEGT. V lost 0 bases and J 0 bases, leaving 8 bases between the germline ends. The CDR3 has 15 amino acids. CDR3 coding DNA: TGTGCCAGCAGTGAAGCGGGCAGGGCTAACTATGGCTACACCTTC. Encoded protein: CASSEAGRANYGYTF.

This chain links TRBV29-1 with TRBJ2-7, with D perhaps matching TRBD2 (5 bases). CDR1 and CDR2 (germline): SQVTM, ANQGSEA. The CDR3 loop spans 11 amino acids. V lost 4 bases and J lost 2, with 6 bases in between. CDR3 region: CSVAGTYEQYF. CDR3 sequence (DNA): TGCAGCGTTGCGGGAACCTACGAGCAGTACTTC.

This clone appeared a few times. This chain connects TRBV19 to TRBJ1-1; no firm D call. The CDR3 totals 14 residues. The V end was cut by 3 bases, the J end by 6 bases, with 14 bases between. Germline-derived CDR1 and CDR2 are LNHDA and SQIVND (reference sequence). The CDR3 DNA reads as TGTGCCAGTAGTATGGGAGGGTATAGCTCTGAAGCTTTCTTT. Protein: CASSMGGYSSEAFF.

The chain joins TRBV27 to TRBJ2-2, with 10 bases lining up with TRBD2. This CDR3 is 14 amino acids long. V lost 6 bases, J lost 5 bases, and 3 bases stayed unmatched. Germline CDR1 MNHEY, CDR2 SMNVEV (reference sequence). CDR3: CASRALAGTGELFF. CDR3 sequence (DNA): TGTGCCAGCAGGGCACTAGCGGGAACCGGGGAGCTGTTTTTT.

The chain recombines TRBV10-2 with TRBJ2-3; tentatively, D is TRBD2 (6 bases). Germline CDR1 is WSHSY and CDR2 is SAAADI. V was trimmed by 8 bases and J by 6 bases, leaving 9 bases between them. CDR3 length: 11 residues. The CDR3 loop reads CASGGPDTQYF. The CDR3 nucleotides read TGCGCCAGCGGAGGGCCGGATACGCAGTATTTT.